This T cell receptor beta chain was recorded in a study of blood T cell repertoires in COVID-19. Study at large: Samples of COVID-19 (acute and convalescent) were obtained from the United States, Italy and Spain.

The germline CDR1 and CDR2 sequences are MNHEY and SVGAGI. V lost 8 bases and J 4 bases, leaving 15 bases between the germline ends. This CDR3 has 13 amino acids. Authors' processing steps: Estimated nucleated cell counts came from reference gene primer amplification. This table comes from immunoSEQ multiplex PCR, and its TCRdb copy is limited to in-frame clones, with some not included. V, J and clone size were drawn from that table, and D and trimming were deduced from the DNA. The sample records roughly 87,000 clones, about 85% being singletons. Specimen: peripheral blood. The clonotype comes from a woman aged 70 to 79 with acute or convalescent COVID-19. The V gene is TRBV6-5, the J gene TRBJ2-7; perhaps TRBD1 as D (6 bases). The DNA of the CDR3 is TGTGCCAGCGACTTAACAGGGTCGTACGAGCAGTACTTC. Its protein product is CASDLTGSYEQYF.